The source of this TCR beta chain is a study of OX40 agonist ivuxolimab in advanced cancers. For this clone: Antigen unknown.

This table comes from immunoSEQ multiplex PCR, and its TCRdb copy is limited to in-frame clones, with some not included. Here the sample spans 40,000 to 50,000 clones, approximately 83% being singletons. V lost 4 bases to trimming and J lost 1 base, with 13 bases between them. In germline, CDR1 is MGHRA, CDR2 YSYEKL. This CDR3 contains 15 residues. Study conclusions and caveats: CD8+ T cells showed, on average, more clonal expansion than CD4+ cells. Partial responders treated at 0.1-3.0 mg/kg exhibited clonal expansion among the lowest measured. At 0.1 to 3.0 mg/kg, CD4+ and CD8+ blood T cells expanded clonally by week 6.

The sequence was obtained from an adult with an advanced solid tumor such as melanoma, head and neck, liver or kidney cancer. The V gene is TRBV4-1, the J gene TRBJ1-1, with D unresolved. The sequences come from CD4+ or CD8+ T cells sorted from blood, collected in a trial of the OX40 agonist ivuxolimab. The CDR3 loop is CASSPRGETNTEAFF. CDR3 nucleotide sequence: TGCGCCAGCAGCCCCCGAGGAGAGACGAACACTGAAGCTTTCTTT.